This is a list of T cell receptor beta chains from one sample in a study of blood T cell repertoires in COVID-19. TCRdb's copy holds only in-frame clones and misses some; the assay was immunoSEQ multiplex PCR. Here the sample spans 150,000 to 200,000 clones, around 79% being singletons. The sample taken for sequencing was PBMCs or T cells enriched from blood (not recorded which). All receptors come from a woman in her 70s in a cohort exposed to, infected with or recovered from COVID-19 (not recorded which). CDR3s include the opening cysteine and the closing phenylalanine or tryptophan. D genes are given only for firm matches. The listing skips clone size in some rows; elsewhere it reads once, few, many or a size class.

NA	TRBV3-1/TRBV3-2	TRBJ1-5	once	CASSQEWSQPQHF	TGTGCCAGCAGCCAAGAGTGGAGTCAGCCCCAGCATTTT
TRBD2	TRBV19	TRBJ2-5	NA	CASSMGREETQYF	TGTGCCAGTAGTATGGGGCGGGAGGAGACCCAGTACTTC
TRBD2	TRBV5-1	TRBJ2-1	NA	CASSELATIYNEQFF	TGCGCCAGCAGCGAACTAGCGACTATTTACAATGAGCAGTTCTTC
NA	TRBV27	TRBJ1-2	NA	CASSLRGRRANYGYTF	TGTGCCAGCAGTTTAAGAGGGAGGAGAGCTAACTATGGCTACACCTTC
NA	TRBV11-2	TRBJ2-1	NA	CASSLRDFSYNEQFF	TGTGCCAGCAGCTTAAGAGATTTCTCCTACAATGAGCAGTTCTTC
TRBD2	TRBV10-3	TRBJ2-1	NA	CATGGTSGIRLNEQFF	TGTGCCACCGGGGGGACTAGCGGGATCAGGTTGAATGAGCAGTTCTTC
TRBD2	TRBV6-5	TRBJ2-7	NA	CASSRDYRTYEQYF	TGTGCCAGCAGCCGGGACTACCGTACCTACGAGCAGTACTTC
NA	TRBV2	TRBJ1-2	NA	CASSESDSLRDGYTF	TGTGCCAGCAGTGAAAGCGACTCTCTGAGGGATGGCTACACCTTC
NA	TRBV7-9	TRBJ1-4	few	CASSSPDSGNEKLFF	TGTGCCAGCAGTTCCCCTGATTCGGGTAATGAAAAACTGTTTTTT
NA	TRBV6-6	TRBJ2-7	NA	CASRRLPLGGYEQYF	TGTGCCAGCAGACGCCTTCCCCTCGGGGGATACGAGCAGTACTTC
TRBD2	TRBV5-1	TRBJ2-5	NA	CASSAGLAGARETQYF	TGCGCCAGCAGCGCGGGACTAGCGGGAGCGCGTGAGACCCAGTACTTC
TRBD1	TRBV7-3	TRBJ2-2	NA	CASSHGQGADTGELFF	TGTGCCAGCAGTCACGGACAGGGGGCGGACACCGGGGAGCTGTTTTTT
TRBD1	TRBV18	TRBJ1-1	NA	CASSRDRGTEAFF	TGTGCCAGCTCAAGGGACAGGGGCACTGAAGCTTTCTTT
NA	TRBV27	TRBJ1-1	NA	CASSPPLGRAEAFF	TGTGCCAGCAGTCCGCCTTTGGGGAGGGCTGAAGCTTTCTTT
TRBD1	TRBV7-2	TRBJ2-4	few	CASTRGQGIAKNIQYF	TGTGCCAGCACAAGGGGACAGGGGATAGCCAAAAACATTCAGTACTTC
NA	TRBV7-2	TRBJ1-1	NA	CASSGFGRGTFF	NA
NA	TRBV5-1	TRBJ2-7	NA	CASSTGANAQGAYEQYF	TGCGCCAGCAGCACCGGGGCCAACGCACAGGGAGCCTACGAGCAGTACTTC
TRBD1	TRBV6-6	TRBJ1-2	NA	CASSQPITGGADGYTF	TGTGCCAGCAGTCAACCCATTACAGGGGGCGCGGATGGCTACACCTTC
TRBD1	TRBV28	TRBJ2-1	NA	CASSSTTGGLYNEQFF	TGTGCCAGCAGTTCGACGACAGGGGGCCTCTACAATGAGCAGTTCTTC
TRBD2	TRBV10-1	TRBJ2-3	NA	CASSKAGTSGTSDTQYF	TGCGCCAGCAGTAAAGCCGGGACTAGCGGGACCTCAGATACGCAGTATTTT
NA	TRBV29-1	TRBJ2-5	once	CSVRQQLQETQYF	TGCAGCGTACGACAGCAACTCCAAGAGACCCAGTACTTC
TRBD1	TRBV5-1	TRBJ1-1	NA	CASSLEGTGNFEAFF	TGCGCCAGCAGCTTGGAGGGGACAGGGAATTTCGAAGCTTTCTTT
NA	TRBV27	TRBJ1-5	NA	CASSFGGGRYQPQHF	TGTGCCAGCAGTTTTGGCGGGGGCAGATATCAGCCCCAGCATTTT
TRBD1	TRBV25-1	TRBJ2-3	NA	CASRGQGTDTQYF	TGTGCCAGCAGGGGACAGGGCACCGATACGCAGTATTTT
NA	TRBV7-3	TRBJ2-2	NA	CASSLLQAGELFF	TGTGCCAGCAGCTTACTCCAGGCCGGGGAGCTGTTTTTT
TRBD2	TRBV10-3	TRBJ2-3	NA	CAILGGGLGTQYF	TGTGCCATCCTTGGAGGGGGACTAGGTACGCAGTATTTT
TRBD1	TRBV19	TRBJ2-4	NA	CASSGRQGGLAKNIQYF	TGTGCCAGTAGTGGGAGACAGGGGGGTCTAGCCAAAAACATTCAGTACTTC
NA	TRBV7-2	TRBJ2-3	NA	CASSLATTQYF	TGTGCCAGCAGCTTGGCGACAACGCAGTATTTT
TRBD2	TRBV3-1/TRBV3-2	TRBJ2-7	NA	CASSQGGEGEQYF	TGTGCCAGCAGCCAAGGCGGGGAGGGCGAGCAGTACTTC
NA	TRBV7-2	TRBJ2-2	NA	CASSSSLTGELFF	TGTGCCAGCAGCTCGAGCCTCACCGGGGAGCTGTTTTTT
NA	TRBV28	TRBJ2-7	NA	CASSLSSYEQYF	TGTGCCAGCAGCCTTAGCTCCTACGAGCAGTACTTC
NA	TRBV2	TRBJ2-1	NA	CASSAGIVAYNEQFF	TGTGCCAGCAGTGCAGGGATAGTGGCATACAATGAGCAGTTCTTC
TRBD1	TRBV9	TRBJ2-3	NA	CASSATTGFTDTQYF	TGTGCCAGCAGCGCTACGACAGGGTTCACAGATACGCAGTATTTT
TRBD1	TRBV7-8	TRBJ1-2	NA	CASSLMGQGVGGSTF	TGTGCCAGCAGCCTAATGGGACAGGGGGTCGGTGGATCCACCTTC
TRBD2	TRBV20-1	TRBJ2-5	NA	CSASAGLAGVYLETQYF	TGCAGTGCTAGTGCTGGACTAGCGGGAGTGTATCTGGAGACCCAGTACTTC
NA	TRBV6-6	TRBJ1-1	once	CASSYSRVGNTEAFF	TGTGCCAGCAGTTACTCACGGGTGGGGAACACTGAAGCTTTCTTT
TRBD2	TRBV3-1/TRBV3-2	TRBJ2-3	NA	CASSQDTSAGVTQYF	TGTGCCAGCAGCCAAGATACGTCGGCGGGAGTTACGCAGTATTTT
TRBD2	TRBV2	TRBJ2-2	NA	CASSLSGMNTGELFF	TGTGCCAGCAGTCTAAGCGGGATGAACACCGGGGAGCTGTTTTTT
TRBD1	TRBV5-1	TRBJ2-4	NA	CASSKSGTGKNIQYF	TGCGCCAGCAGCAAATCCGGGACAGGGAAAAACATTCAGTACTTC
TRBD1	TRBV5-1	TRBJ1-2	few	CASSLEGQVTRGYTF	TGCGCCAGCAGCTTGGAGGGACAGGTTACTCGGGGCTACACCTTC